This T cell receptor beta chain was identified during a study of OX40 agonist ivuxolimab in advanced cancers. Study summary: An agonistic anti-OX40 (CD134) antibody, ivuxolimab, was used to treat the patients. Previous treatment with anti-PD-1, anti-PD-L1 or anti-CTLA-4 therapy was allowed; 40% had received some. Study findings and constraints: The specificity for antigen of the expanded peripheral T cells was not determined.

With regard to this clone: Its antigen is undetermined.

Blood sampling was done at baseline, cycle 4 day 1, and cycle 7 day 1. The method was immunoSEQ multiplex PCR; TCRdb's version includes in-frame clones alone and lacks a portion of them. This table has approximately 82,000 clones, approximately 85% appearing once. Per germline, CDR1 SGHRS and CDR2 YFSETQ. CDR3 length equals 15 residues. V was shortened by 3 bases and J by 2 bases, with 14 bases between the two germline ends. The sequencing here drew on CD4+ or CD8+ T cells sorted from blood, taken in a trial of the OX40 agonist ivuxolimab. The sequence was obtained from an adult with an advanced solid tumor such as melanoma, head and neck, liver or kidney cancer. The chain is built from TRBV5-1 and TRBJ2-5, with D tentatively TRBD1 or TRBD2 (5 bases each). CDR3 region: CASSSTGRTQETQYF. Written as DNA, the CDR3 is TGCGCCAGCAGCTCAACGGGACGGACACAAGAGACCCAGTACTTC.